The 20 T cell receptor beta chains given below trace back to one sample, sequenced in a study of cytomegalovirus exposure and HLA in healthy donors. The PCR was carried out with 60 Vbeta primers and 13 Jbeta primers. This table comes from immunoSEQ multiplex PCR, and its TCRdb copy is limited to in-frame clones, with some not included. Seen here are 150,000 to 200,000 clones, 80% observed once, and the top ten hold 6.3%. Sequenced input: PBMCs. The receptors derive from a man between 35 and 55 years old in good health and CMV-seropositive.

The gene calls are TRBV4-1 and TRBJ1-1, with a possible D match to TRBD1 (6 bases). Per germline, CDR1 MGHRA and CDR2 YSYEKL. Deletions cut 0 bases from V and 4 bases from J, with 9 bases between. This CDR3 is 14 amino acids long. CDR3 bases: TGCGCCAGCAGCCAAGAAAGGGGGGGCACTGAAGCTTTCTTT. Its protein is CASSQERGGTEAFF.

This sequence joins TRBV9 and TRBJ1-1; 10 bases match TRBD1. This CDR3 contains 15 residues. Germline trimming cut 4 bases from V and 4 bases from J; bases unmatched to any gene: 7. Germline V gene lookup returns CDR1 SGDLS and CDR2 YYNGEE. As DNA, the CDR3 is TGTGCCAGCAGCCTCCGGGACAGGGGTGTCACTGAAGCTTTCTTT. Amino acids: CASSLRDRGVTEAFF. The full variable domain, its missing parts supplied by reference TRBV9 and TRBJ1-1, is DSGVTQTPKHLITATGQRVTLRCSPRSGDLSVYWYQQSLDQGLQFLIQYYNGEERAKGNILERFSAQQFPDLHSELNLSSLELGDSALYFCASSLRDRGVTEAFFGQGTRLTVV.

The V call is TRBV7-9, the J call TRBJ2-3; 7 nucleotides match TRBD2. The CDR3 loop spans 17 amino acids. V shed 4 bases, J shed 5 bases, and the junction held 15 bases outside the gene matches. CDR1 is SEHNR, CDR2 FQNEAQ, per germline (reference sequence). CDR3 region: CASSSPTGERERDTQYF. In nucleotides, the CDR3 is TGTGCCAGCAGCTCACCCACCGGGGAGCGGGAACGAGATACGCAGTATTTT. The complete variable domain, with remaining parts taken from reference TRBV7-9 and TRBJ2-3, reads DTGVSQNPRHKITKRGQNVTFRCDPISEHNRLYWYRQTLGQGPEFLTYFQNEAQLEKSRLLSDRFSAERPKGSFSTLEIQRTEQGDSAMYLCASSSPTGERERDTQYFGPGTRLTVL.

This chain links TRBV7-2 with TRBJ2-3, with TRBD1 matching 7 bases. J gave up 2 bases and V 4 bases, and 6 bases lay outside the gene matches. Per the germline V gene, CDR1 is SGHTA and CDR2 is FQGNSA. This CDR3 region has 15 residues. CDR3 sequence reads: CASSYRDSSTDTQYF. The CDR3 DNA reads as TGTGCCAGCAGCTACCGGGACAGCTCCACAGATACGCAGTATTTT.

CDR3: CASSGGGAAGNTIYF. In nucleotides, the CDR3 is TGTGCCAGCAGCGGCGGGGGGGCAGCTGGAAACACCATATATTTT. The V gene is TRBV9, the J gene TRBJ1-3; the D gene is possibly TRBD1 (6 bases). V gave up 3 bases and J gave up 2 bases, with 12 bases separating them. Germline V gene lookup returns CDR1 SGDLS and CDR2 YYNGEE. The CDR3 covers 15 residues.

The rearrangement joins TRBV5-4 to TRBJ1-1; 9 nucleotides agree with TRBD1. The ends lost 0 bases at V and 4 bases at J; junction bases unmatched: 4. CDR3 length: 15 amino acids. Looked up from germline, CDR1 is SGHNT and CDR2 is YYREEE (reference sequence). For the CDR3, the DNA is TGTGCCAGCAGCTTGGATACAGGGGGCATCACTGAAGCTTTCTTT. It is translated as CASSLDTGGITEAFF.

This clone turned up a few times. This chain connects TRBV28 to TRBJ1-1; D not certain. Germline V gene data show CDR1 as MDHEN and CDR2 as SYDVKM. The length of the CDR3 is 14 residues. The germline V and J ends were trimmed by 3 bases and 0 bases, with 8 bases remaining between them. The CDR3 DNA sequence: TGTGCCAGCAGTTTCCTAACGGTGAACACTGAAGCTTTCTTT. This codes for CASSFLTVNTEAFF.

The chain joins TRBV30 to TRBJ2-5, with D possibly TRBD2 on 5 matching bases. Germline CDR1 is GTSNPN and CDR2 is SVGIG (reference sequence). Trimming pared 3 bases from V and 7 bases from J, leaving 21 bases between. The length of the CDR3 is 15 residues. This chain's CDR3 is CAWSRLEVVVGTQYF. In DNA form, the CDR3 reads TGTGCCTGGAGCCGTTTGGAGGTTGTAGTGGGGACCCAGTACTTC.

As DNA, the CDR3 is TGCGCCAGCAGCTTGCACGGGGGCTACGAGCAGTACTTC. Residues: CASSLHGGYEQYF. The gene calls are TRBV5-1 and TRBJ2-7, with D tentatively TRBD2 (6 bases). The CDR3 length is 13 residues. Germline V lookup: CDR1 SGHRS, CDR2 YFSETQ. Deletions cut 1 base from V and 3 bases from J, with 8 bases between.

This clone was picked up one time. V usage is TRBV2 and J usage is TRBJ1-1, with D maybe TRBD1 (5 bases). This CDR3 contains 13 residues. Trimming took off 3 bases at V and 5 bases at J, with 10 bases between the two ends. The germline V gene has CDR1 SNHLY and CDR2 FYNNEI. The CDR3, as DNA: TGTGCCAGCAGTGATTCAGGGTATACTGAAGCTTTCTTT. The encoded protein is CASSDSGYTEAFF.

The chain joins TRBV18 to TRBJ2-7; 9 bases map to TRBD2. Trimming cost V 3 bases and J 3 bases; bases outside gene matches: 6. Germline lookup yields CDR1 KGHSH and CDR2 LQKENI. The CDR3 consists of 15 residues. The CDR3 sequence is CASSPAGTSSYEQYF. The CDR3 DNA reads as TGTGCCAGCTCACCTGCCGGGACTAGCAGCTACGAGCAGTACTTC.

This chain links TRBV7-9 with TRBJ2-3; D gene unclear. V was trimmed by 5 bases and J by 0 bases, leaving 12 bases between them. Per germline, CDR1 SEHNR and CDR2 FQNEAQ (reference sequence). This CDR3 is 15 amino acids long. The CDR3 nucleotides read TGTGCCAGCAGCACGTACCGTGGCAGCACAGATACGCAGTATTTT. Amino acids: CASSTYRGSTDTQYF.

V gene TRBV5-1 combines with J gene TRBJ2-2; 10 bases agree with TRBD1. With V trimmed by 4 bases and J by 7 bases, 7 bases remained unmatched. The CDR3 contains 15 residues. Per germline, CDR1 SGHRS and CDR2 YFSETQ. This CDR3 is CASSPTGGVNGELFF. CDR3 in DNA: TGCGCCAGCAGCCCGACAGGGGGCGTAAACGGGGAGCTGTTTTTT.

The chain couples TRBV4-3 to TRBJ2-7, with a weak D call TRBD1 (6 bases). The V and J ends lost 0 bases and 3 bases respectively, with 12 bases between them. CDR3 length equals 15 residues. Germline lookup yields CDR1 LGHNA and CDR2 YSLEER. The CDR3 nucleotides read TGCGCCAGCAGCCAAGATACAGGGAAGGGCTACGAGCAGTACTTC. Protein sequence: CASSQDTGKGYEQYF.

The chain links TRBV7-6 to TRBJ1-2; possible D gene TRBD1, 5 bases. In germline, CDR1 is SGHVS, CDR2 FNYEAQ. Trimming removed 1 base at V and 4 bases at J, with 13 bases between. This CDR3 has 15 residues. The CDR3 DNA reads TGTGCCAGCAGCTTAGGGCAGGGTCAGGGCTATGGCTACACCTTC. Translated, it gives CASSLGQGQGYGYTF.

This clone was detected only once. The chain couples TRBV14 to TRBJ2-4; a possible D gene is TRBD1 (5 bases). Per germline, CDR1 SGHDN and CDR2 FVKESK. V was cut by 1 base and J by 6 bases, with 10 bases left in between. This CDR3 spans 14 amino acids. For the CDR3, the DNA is TGTGCCAGCAGCCAAGGCCAGGGCCTAAACATTCAGTACTTC. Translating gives CASSQGQGLNIQYF.

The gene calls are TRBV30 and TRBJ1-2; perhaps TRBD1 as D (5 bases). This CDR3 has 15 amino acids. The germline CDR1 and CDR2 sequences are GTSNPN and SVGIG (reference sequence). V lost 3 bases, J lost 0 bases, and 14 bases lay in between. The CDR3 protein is CAWSERQPPNYGYTF. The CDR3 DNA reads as TGTGCCTGGAGCGAAAGACAGCCGCCTAACTATGGCTACACCTTC.

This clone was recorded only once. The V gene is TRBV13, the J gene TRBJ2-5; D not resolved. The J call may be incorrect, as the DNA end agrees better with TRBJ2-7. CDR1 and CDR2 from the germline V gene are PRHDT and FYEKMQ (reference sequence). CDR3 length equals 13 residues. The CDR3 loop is CASGLRFTYEQYF. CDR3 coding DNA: TGTGCCAGCGGCCTCAGGTTTACTTACGAGCAGTACTTC.

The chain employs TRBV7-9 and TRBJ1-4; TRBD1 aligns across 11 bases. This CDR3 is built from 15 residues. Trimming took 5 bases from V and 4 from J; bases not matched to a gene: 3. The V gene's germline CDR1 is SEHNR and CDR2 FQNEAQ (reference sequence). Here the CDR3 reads CASSPGQGVNEKLFF. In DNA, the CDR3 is TGTGCCAGCAGCCCGGGACAGGGGGTTAATGAAAAACTGTTTTTT.

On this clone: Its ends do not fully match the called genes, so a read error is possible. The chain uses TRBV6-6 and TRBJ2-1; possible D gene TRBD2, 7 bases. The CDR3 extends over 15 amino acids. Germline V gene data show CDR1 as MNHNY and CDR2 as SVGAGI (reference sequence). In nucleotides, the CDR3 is TGTGCCGCGGGAGTGGCGGGGGCCTCCAACAATGAGCAGTTCTTC. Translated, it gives CAAGVAGASNNEQFF.